This T cell receptor (beta chain) was found in a study of T cells in Graves' hyperthyroidism and ophthalmopathy. RNA transcripts gave rise to amplified TCR beta CDR3 regions. HTBI primers were used for first-round RT-PCR of the TCR CDR3. TCRdb processed the multiplex PCR reads anew with MiXCR; each CDR3 protein has one entry. Of around 240,000 distinct CDR3 sequences listed, roughly 17% were seen once; the top ten hold less than 35%. From germline, CDR1 is MGHDK and CDR2 SYGVNS. This CDR3 is built from 15 residues. Study-level points and caveats: Blood also contained most expanded thyroid clonotypes above 0.001. From stable hyperthyroidism, ophthalmopathy was set apart by a 13 V-J model.

Worth noting for this clonotype: What it binds is unknown. Compared with germline, one end of the junction differs, possibly owing to a read error.

This receptor was identified in a woman aged 18-29 years with Graves' ophthalmopathy. This sequence joins TRBV25-1 and TRBJ1-2; 10 bases map to TRBD1. What was sequenced was blood. The CDR3 is CTSSASGTGVDGYTF. The CDR3 region has the DNA TGTACCAGCAGTGCTTCCGGGACAGGGGTTGATGGCTACACCTTC.